These 24 T cell receptor beta chains were all obtained from the same sample, sequenced in a study of CD8 T cells in ankylosing spondylitis. TCRdb fed the 5' RACE reads into MiXCR, producing one record per CDR3 protein. The repertoire consists of hundreds of thousands of distinct CDR3 sequences, with about 20% occurring once and the leading ten covering roughly 3.4%. The specimen was blood, either unsorted or a sorted T cell fraction (not recorded which). These receptors originate from a female donor with ankylosing spondylitis or in good health (not recorded which).

This CDR3 is CASGTSGQNTGELFF. CDR3 sequence (DNA): TGTGCCAGCGGGACTAGCGGACAGAACACCGGGGAGCTGTTTTTT. The chain couples TRBV6-1 to TRBJ2-2, with TRBD2 identical over 11 bases. With V trimmed by 8 bases and J by 1 base, 3 bases remained unmatched. The length of the CDR3 is 15 residues. From germline, CDR1 is MNHNS and CDR2 SASEGT.

This clonotype was found many times. The chain has TRBV20-1 and TRBJ2-3; either TRBD1 or TRBD2 may fit D (6 bases each). The CDR3 has 17 residues. V lost 4 bases and J lost 3, with 23 bases in between. Germline V lookup: CDR1 DFQATT, CDR2 SNEGSKA (reference sequence). For the CDR3, the DNA is TGCAGTGCTACCCTGCGGGTTTCAGGAGGGGGAACAGATACGCAGTATTTT. Residues: CSATLRVSGGGTDTQYF.

This chain uses TRBV20-1 with TRBJ1-5; D is possibly TRBD1 (5 bases). Germline V gene sequence: CDR1 DFQATT, CDR2 SNEGSKA (reference sequence). V shed 4 bases and J shed 6 bases, with 13 bases lying between them. The CDR3 runs to 13 residues. CDR3 protein: CSAKDSLVQPQHF. The CDR3 DNA sequence: TGCAGTGCTAAAGACAGCCTTGTTCAGCCCCAGCATTTT.

Many counts were recorded for this clonotype. This rearrangement joins TRBV7-9 to TRBJ2-5; no reliable D call. The CDR3 totals 14 residues. The germline V gene has CDR1 SEHNR and CDR2 FQNEAQ (reference sequence). The V and J ends lost 0 bases and 3 bases respectively, with 8 bases between them. The CDR3 sequence: CASSLAALKETQYF. DNA for the CDR3: TGTGCCAGCAGCTTAGCGGCACTGAAAGAGACCCAGTACTTC.

This clonotype was detected a few times. The chain employs TRBV20-1 and TRBJ2-5; 9 positions agree with TRBD2. The germline gives CDR1 DFQATT, CDR2 SNEGSKA (reference sequence). V was clipped by 1 base and J by 0 bases; unmatched bases: 6. The CDR3 loop spans 16 amino acids. The CDR3: CSARVSGSLYQETQYF. The CDR3, as DNA: TGCAGTGCTAGAGTTAGCGGGAGCCTGTACCAAGAGACCCAGTACTTC.

V and J are TRBV5-8 and TRBJ2-5; the D gene is possibly TRBD2 (6 bases). CDR1 and CDR2 (germline): SGHTS, YDEGEE. Trimming removed 2 bases at V and 4 bases at J, with 12 bases between. The CDR3 length is 14 residues. The CDR3 spells CASSFGGSSETQYF. The CDR3, as DNA: TGTGCCAGCAGCTTTGGGGGGAGTTCAGAGACCCAGTACTTC.

In its sample, this clonotype was seen a few times. The rearrangement joins TRBV7-2 to TRBJ2-5, with 12 bases aligning to TRBD2. J gave up 5 bases and V 5 bases, and 6 bases lay outside the gene matches. The length of the CDR3 is 15 residues. The germline V gene encodes CDR1 SGHTA and CDR2 FQGNSA. CDR3 sequence reads: CASSRRTSGGETQYF. CDR3 coding DNA: TGTGCCAGCAGCAGAAGAACTAGCGGGGGGGAGACCCAGTACTTC.

The chain uses TRBV14 and TRBJ2-5, with D perhaps matching TRBD2 (6 bases). CDR1 SGHDN and CDR2 FVKESK come from the germline V gene. V was cut by 4 bases and J by 1 base, with 10 bases left in between. The CDR3 totals 14 residues. CDR3 in DNA: TGTGCCAGCAGCCTACGGGACTTCCAAGAGACCCAGTACTTC. This codes for CASSLRDFQETQYF. The whole variable domain, filled in from reference TRBV14 and TRBJ2-5, reads EAGVTQFPSHSVIEKGQTVTLRCDPISGHDNLYWYRRVMGKEIKFLLHFVKESKQDESGMPNNRFLAERTGGTYSTLKVQPAELEDSGVYFCASSLRDFQETQYFGPGTRLLVL.

This clonotype was counted a few times. The rearrangement joins TRBV29-1 to TRBJ2-7; D might be TRBD1 (5 bases). Looked up from germline, CDR1 is SQVTM and CDR2 is ANQGSEA. There are 12 residues in the CDR3. Trimming stripped 5 bases from V and 3 bases from J, with 11 bases between. CDR3 region: CSVTTGDYEQYF. CDR3 DNA: TGCAGCGTTACTACAGGAGACTACGAGCAGTACTTC.

This chain uses TRBV5-1 with TRBJ2-3; 10 bases align to TRBD1. The V gene's germline CDR1 is SGHRS and CDR2 YFSETQ. The junction had 4 bases not matched to a gene; V was cut back by 4 bases and J by 5 bases. The length of the CDR3 is 14 residues. DNA for the CDR3: TGCGCCAGCAGCGGGGGACAGGGGTTAGATACGCAGTATTTT. Protein: CASSGGQGLDTQYF.

This clonotype was recorded at least ten times. The rearrangement joins TRBV6-5 to TRBJ1-2; D unresolved. The germline V gene encodes CDR1 MNHEY and CDR2 SVGAGI. Trimming stripped 0 bases from V and 1 base from J, with 9 bases between. The CDR3 totals 15 residues. The CDR3 DNA follows: TGTGCCAGCAGTTACTCGGCAGGAATTAACTATGGCTACACCTTC. Translated, it gives CASSYSAGINYGYTF.

This clonotype has at least ten counts. The chain employs TRBV4-3 and TRBJ2-3, with TRBD2 identical over 8 bases. The CDR3 runs 14 residues. Unmatched junction bases numbered 6, after V lost 1 base and J lost 9 bases. Germline loops: CDR1 LGHNA, CDR2 YSLEER. This chain's CDR3 is CASSQVETSATQYF. The CDR3 DNA reads as TGCGCCAGCAGCCAAGTTGAGACTAGCGCAACGCAGTATTTT.

This clonotype has a handful of counts. The chain is built from TRBV20-1 and TRBJ2-5, with no clear D. Between the trimmed V and J ends, which lost 3 bases and 3 bases, there was a span of 17 bases. CDR1 is DFQATT, CDR2 SNEGSKA, per germline (reference sequence). CDR3 size: 15 residues. CDR3 in DNA: TGCAGTGCTAGCGGAGCGTGGGGTCGGAAAGAGACCCAGTACTTC. Its translation: CSASGAWGRKETQYF.

The chain joins TRBV5-6 to TRBJ2-1; D possibly corresponds to TRBD2 (5 bases). V gave up 5 bases and J gave up 8 bases, with 14 bases separating them. The CDR3 extends over 13 amino acids. The germline V gene has CDR1 SGHDT and CDR2 YYEEEE. Here the CDR3 reads CASSPPVGDEQFF. The CDR3 DNA sequence: TGTGCCAGCAGTCCCCCCGTCGGGGATGAGCAGTTCTTC. The full variable domain, its missing parts supplied by reference TRBV5-6 and TRBJ2-1, is DAGVTQSPTHLIKTRGQQVTLRCSPKSGHDTVSWYQQALGQGPQFIFQYYEEEERQRGNFPDRFSGHQFPNYSSELNVNALLLGDSALYLCASSPPVGDEQFFGPGTRLTVL.

The CDR3 is CAIRTAATSGSLYEQYF. Written as DNA, the CDR3 is TGTGCCATCAGAACCGCAGCGACTAGCGGGAGTCTCTACGAGCAGTACTTC. The V and J genes are TRBV10-3 and TRBJ2-7; 12 bases are a match to TRBD2. Germline V gives CDR1 ENHRY, CDR2 SYGVKD. The ends lost 6 bases at V and 3 bases at J; junction bases unmatched: 12. This CDR3 region has 17 residues.

The chain uses TRBV29-1 and TRBJ2-6, with TRBD2 identical over 7 bases. Per germline, CDR1 SQVTM and CDR2 ANQGSEA. The J segment lost 3 bases and the V segment lost 7 bases, leaving 6 bases of the junction unmatched. The CDR3 runs 14 residues. CDR3 sequence: CSAGEGGGANVLTF. The CDR3 DNA is TGCAGCGCTGGGGAGGGAGGTGGGGCCAACGTCCTGACTTTC. The full variable domain, rest sourced from reference TRBV29-1 and TRBJ2-6, is SAVISQKPSRDICQRGTSLTIQCQVDSQVTMMFWYRQQPGQSLTLIATANQGSEATYESGFVIDKFPISRPNLTFSTLTVSNMSPEDSSIYLCSAGEGGGANVLTFGAGSRLTVL.

This clonotype was detected ten times or more. J is TRBJ1-5 and V is TRBV3-1; D is uncertain. Trimming cost V 4 bases and J 0 bases, with 4 bases left between them. Per the germline V gene, CDR1 is LGHDT and CDR2 is YNNKEL (reference sequence). This CDR3 has 13 amino acids. The CDR3 spells CASSRNSNQPQHF. CDR3 in DNA: TGTGCCAGCAGCCGGAATAGCAATCAGCCCCAGCATTTT.

This clonotype has ten or more counts. The chain has TRBV29-1 and TRBJ2-5; 14 nucleotides align to TRBD2. This CDR3 has 15 amino acids. Germline V gives CDR1 SQVTM, CDR2 ANQGSEA. J gave up 5 bases and V 6 bases, and 8 bases lay outside the gene matches. CDR3: CSVVTGTSGSETQYF. CDR3 coding DNA: TGCAGCGTAGTAACAGGGACTAGCGGGAGTGAGACCCAGTACTTC.

This rearrangement joins TRBV6-2 or TRBV6-3 to TRBJ1-1; D perhaps matches TRBD1 (5 bases). The V end lost 7 bases, the J end lost 0 bases, and 9 bases lay between the germline ends. The length of the CDR3 is 13 residues. The germline CDR1 and CDR2 sequences are MNHEY and SVGEGT. The CDR3 coding sequence is TGTGCCAGCACCTTCAGGGTGAACACTGAAGCTTTCTTT. Protein sequence: CASTFRVNTEAFF.

The CDR3 here is CASSPRVGEQFF. The CDR3 nucleotides read TGTGCCAGCTCGCCCAGGGTCGGTGAGCAGTTCTTC. This chain links TRBV18 with TRBJ2-1, with D maybe TRBD1 (5 bases). The CDR3 consists of 12 residues. Germline V gene sequence: CDR1 KGHSH, CDR2 LQKENI. The germline V and J ends were trimmed by 6 bases and 9 bases, with 12 bases remaining between them.

Ten or more counts support this clonotype. The rearrangement links TRBV5-1 to TRBJ2-5, with a weak D call TRBD2 (6 bases). Trimming cost V 3 bases and J 4 bases, with 13 bases left between them. Germline V gene lookup returns CDR1 SGHRS and CDR2 YFSETQ. The CDR3 is 14 amino acids. In DNA form, the CDR3 reads TGCGCCAGCAGCTCTAGCGTGGGAGGAGAGACCCAGTACTTC. Amino acids: CASSSSVGGETQYF.

This clonotype has just a few counts. This rearrangement joins TRBV20-1 to TRBJ1-6; D call uncertain. CDR3 length: 13 residues. Germline V CDR1 and CDR2: DFQATT, SNEGSKA (reference sequence). The V end lost 8 bases, the J end lost 11 bases, and 19 bases lay between the germline ends. The CDR3 protein is CSTQTAFGTPLHF. DNA for the CDR3: TGCAGTACACAGACGGCATTCGGGACACCCCTCCACTTT.

This clonotype appeared a few times. The chain combines TRBV24-1 with TRBJ2-7; 10 bases line up with TRBD2. This CDR3 contains 16 residues. Germline CDR1 is KGHDR and CDR2 is SFDVKD. V lost 2 bases to trimming and J lost 1 base; unmatched junction nucleotides: 4. CDR3 sequence (DNA): TGTGCCACCAGTGATTGGTCTAGCGGGAGTTCCTACGAGCAGTACTTC. It is translated as CATSDWSSGSSYEQYF.

This sequence joins TRBV5-8 and TRBJ2-1; TRBD2 matches 9 bases. From germline, CDR1 is SGHTS and CDR2 YDEGEE. The CDR3 has 17 amino acids. V dropped 5 bases and J dropped 4; count of bases not matched to a gene: 13. CDR3 DNA: TGTGCCAGCAGTTGGCCTAGCGGGAAGTTGGGGTACAATGAGCAGTTCTTC. It yields the protein CASSWPSGKLGYNEQFF.